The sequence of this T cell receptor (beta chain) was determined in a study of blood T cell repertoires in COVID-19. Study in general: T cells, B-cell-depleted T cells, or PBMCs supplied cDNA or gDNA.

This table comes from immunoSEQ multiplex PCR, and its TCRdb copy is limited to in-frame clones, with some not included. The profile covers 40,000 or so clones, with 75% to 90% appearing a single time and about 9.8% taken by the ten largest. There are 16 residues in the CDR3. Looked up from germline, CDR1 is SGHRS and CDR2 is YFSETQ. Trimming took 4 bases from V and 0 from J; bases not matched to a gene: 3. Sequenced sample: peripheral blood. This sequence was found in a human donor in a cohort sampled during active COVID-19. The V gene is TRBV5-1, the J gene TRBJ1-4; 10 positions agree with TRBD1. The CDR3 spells CASSLGQGATNEKLFF. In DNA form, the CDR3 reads TGCGCCAGCAGCCTAGGACAGGGGGCAACTAATGAAAAACTGTTTTTT.